This TCR beta chain appears in the sequencing data of a study of shared clonotypes between healthy human individuals. Study information: The study enrolled a couple of women and three men aged 18 to 49. Overall study results and limits: Clonotype sharing levels among donors were expected to vary with sequencing depth.

Naive CD8 cells, CD45RO-negative and positively selected for CCR7, excluded terminally differentiated effector memory CD45RA+ cells. Details on this clone: Its antigen remains unidentified.

Method: immunoSEQ multiplex PCR; TCRdb's copy keeps in-frame clones and lacks some. Among 2 million or so clones listed, approximately 94% were seen once. Trimming stripped 2 bases from V and 5 bases from J, with 16 bases between. The CDR3 length is 15 residues. In germline, CDR1 is SGHAT, CDR2 FQNNGV. Sequenced sample: naive CD8+ T cells sorted from blood. V and J are TRBV11-2 and TRBJ2-7; D perhaps matches TRBD2 (5 bases). This receptor was identified in a man in his late teens or twenties in good health. CDR3 bases: TGTGCCAGCAGCTTACCAGGTGGGAGTACGGACGAGCAGTACTTC. As protein: CASSLPGGSTDEQYF. The variable domain in full, completed from reference TRBV11-2 and TRBJ2-7, reads EAGVAQSPRYKIIEKRQSVAFWCNPISGHATLYWYQQILGQGPKLLIQFQNNGVVDDSQLPKDRFSAERLKGVDSTLKIQPAKLEDSAVYLCASSLPGGSTDEQYFGPGTRLTVT.